A single count supports the clone carrying this TCR beta chain. Primers included in the PCR were 60 Vbeta and 13 Jbeta primers. The repertoire was sequenced with immunoSEQ multiplex PCR; TCRdb's copy has only in-frame clones and lacks some. The sample shows under 200,000 clones, around 90% of them seen only once. CDR1 and CDR2 from the germline V gene are MDHEN and SYDVKM. V was trimmed by 3 bases and J by 2 bases, leaving 11 bases between them. The CDR3 loop spans 15 amino acids. The source of the sample is a study of cytomegalovirus exposure and HLA in healthy donors. This sequence joins TRBV28 and TRBJ1-5; D possibly corresponds to TRBD1 (6 bases). The sequence was obtained from a woman younger than 45 in good health and CMV-seronegative. Sequenced input: PBMCs. The CDR3 region is CASSFRTVRNQPQHF. In nucleotides, the CDR3 is TGTGCCAGCAGTTTTCGGACAGTCCGCAATCAGCCCCAGCATTTT.